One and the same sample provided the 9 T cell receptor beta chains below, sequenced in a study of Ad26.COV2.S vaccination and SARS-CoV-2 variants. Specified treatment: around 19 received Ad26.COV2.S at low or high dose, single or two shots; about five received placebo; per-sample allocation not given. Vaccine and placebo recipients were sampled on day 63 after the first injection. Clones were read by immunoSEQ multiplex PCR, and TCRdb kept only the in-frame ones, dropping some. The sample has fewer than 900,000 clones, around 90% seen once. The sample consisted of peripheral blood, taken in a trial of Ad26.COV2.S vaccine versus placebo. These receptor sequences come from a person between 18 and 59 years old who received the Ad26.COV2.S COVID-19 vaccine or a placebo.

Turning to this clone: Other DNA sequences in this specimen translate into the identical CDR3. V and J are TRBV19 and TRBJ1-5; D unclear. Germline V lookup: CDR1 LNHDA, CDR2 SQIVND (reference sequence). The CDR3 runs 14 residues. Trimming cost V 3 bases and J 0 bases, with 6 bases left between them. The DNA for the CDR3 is TGTGCCAGTAGTATCGGGTATAGCAATCAGCCCCAGCATTTT. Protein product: CASSIGYSNQPQHF.

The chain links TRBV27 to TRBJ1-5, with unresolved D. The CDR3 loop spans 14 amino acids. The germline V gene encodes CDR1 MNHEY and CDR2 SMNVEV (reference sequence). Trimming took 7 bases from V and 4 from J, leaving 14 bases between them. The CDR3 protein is CASTKIGANQPQHF. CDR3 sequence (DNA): TGTGCCAGCACCAAAATAGGCGCAAATCAGCCCCAGCATTTT.

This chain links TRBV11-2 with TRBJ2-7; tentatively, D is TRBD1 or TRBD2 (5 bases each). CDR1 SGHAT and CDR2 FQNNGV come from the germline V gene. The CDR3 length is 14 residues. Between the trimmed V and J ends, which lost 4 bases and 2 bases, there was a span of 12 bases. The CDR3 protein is CASSSWDGAYEQYF. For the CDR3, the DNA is TGTGCCAGCAGCTCCTGGGACGGGGCCTACGAGCAGTACTTC.

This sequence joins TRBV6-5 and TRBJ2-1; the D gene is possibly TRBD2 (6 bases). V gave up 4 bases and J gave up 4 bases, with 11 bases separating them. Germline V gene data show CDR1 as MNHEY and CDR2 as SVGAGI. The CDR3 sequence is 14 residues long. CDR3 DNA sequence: TGTGCCAGCAGTTCGGGAGTCGATTACAATGAGCAGTTCTTC. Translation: CASSSGVDYNEQFF.

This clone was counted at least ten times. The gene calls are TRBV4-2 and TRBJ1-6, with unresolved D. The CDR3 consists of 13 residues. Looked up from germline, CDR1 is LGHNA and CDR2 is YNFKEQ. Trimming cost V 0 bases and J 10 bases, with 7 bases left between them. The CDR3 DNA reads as TGTGCCAGCAGCCAAGAGCTATGGTCACCCCTCCACTTT. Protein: CASSQELWSPLHF.

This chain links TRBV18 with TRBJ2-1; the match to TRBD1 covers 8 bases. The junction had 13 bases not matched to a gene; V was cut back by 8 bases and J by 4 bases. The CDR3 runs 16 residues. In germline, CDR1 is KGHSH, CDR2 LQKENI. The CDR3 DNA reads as TGTGCCAGCCGATCGGGTGGGACAGGAGAGTACAATGAGCAGTTCTTC. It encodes CASRSGGTGEYNEQFF.

CDR3 in amino acids: CASSQKGQTTDTQYF. The CDR3 DNA is TGTGCCAGCAGCCAGAAAGGTCAGACTACAGATACGCAGTATTTT. The chain employs TRBV3-1 (or the pseudogene TRBV3-2) and TRBJ2-3; D is unresolved. Germline V CDR1 and CDR2: LGHDT, YNNKEL (reference sequence). The germline V and J ends were trimmed by 3 bases and 3 bases, with 13 bases remaining between them. The CDR3 covers 15 residues.

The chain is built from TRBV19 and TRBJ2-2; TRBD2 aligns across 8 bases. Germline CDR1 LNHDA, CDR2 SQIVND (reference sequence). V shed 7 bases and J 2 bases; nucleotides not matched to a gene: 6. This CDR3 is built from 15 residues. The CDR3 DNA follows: TGTGCCAGTAAAGAGCGGGGGCTCAACACCGGGGAGCTGTTTTTT. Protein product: CASKERGLNTGELFF.

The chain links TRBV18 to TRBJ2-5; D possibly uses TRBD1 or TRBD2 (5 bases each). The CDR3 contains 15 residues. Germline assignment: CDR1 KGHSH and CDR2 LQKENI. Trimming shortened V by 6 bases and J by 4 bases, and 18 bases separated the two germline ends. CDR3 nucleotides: TGTGCCAGCTCGCTACACTCCGGGACCCCAGAGACCCAGTACTTC. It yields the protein CASSLHSGTPETQYF.